Below, one TCR beta chain is given with its context. The source of the sample is a study of blood T cell repertoires in COVID-19. In the study overall: PBMCs, B-cell-depleted T cells, or T cells were the source of the cDNA or gDNA that made up the material.

Cohort assignment relied on participant-reported clinical history. Donors in Cohort 3 counted as recovered after two negative PCRs, clearance, or symptom resolution. As handled by the study authors: Reference gene primers were amplified, and this amplification served to estimate nucleated cell counts. Using immunoSEQ multiplex PCR, the repertoire was profiled, and TCRdb retains in-frame clones only, with some absent. From that table come the V and J calls and clone size; the DNA was used to work out D and trimming. The data contain almost 200,000 clones, roughly 90% of them singletons. CDR3 length: 14 residues. Trimming removed 5 bases at V and 1 base at J, with 9 bases between. Germline-derived CDR1 and CDR2 are SGHVS and FQNEAQ.

The chain couples TRBV7-8 to TRBJ2-1; D gene ambiguous. The material sequenced was PBMCs or T cells enriched from blood (not recorded which). The sequence derives from a woman aged 18-29 years who had recovered from COVID-19. This CDR3 reads CASSPIVSYNEQFF. CDR3 nucleotides: TGTGCCAGCAGCCCAATAGTGTCCTACAATGAGCAGTTCTTC.